The rows below give T cell receptor beta chains drawn from one sample of a study of response to subunit inactivated influenza vaccine. TCRdb processed the RT-PCR reads anew with MiXCR; each CDR3 protein has one entry. There are approximately 500,000 distinct CDR3 sequences in the sample; 10% to 15% occur only once, and about 12% lies in the top ten. The sequences come from PBMCs from blood, collected 45 days after vaccination. The receptors here all came from a man aged 50 or older who received an inactivated influenza vaccine. CDR3s include the opening cysteine and the closing phenylalanine or tryptophan. D genes are given only for firm matches. Some rows mark clone size as missing; the rest say once, few, many or name a class of expanded clone.

v_gene	abundance	d_gene	len	j_gene	CDR3aa	CDR3nt
TRBV2	.	.	14	TRBJ2-5	CASSSLVAQETQYF	TGTGCCAGCTCTAGCCTGGTAGCCCAAGAGACCCAGTACTTC
TRBV5-1	.	.	16	TRBJ2-1	CASRTRTANSYNEQFF	TGCGCCAGCAGAACCCGGACAGCTAACTCCTACAATGAGCAGTTCTTC
TRBV7-2	.	.	17	TRBJ2-3	CASSSYHRVWDTDTQYF	TGTGCCAGCAGCTCATACCACAGGGTTTGGGACACAGATACGCAGTATTTT
TRBV13	once	TRBD1	14	TRBJ2-5	CASITTGGSGTQYF	TGTGCCAGCATAACCACAGGGGGCTCAGGGACCCAGTACTTC
TRBV20-1	.	.	15	TRBJ1-5	CSARVAGQLDQPQHF	TGCAGTGCTAGAGTAGCCGGACAGCTCGATCAGCCCCAGCATTTT
TRBV6-6	.	.	13	TRBJ2-2	CASSYSNGGELFF	TGTGCCAGCAGTTACTCTAACGGGGGGGAGCTGTTTTTT
TRBV7-9	.	.	13	TRBJ1-2	CAQRREGPNGYTF	TGTGCCCAGAGAAGGGAAGGCCCCAATGGCTACACCTTC
TRBV25-1	.	TRBD1	16	TRBJ2-1	CASSGLTGGAYNEQFF	TGTGCCAGCAGTGGCCTTACAGGGGGCGCCTACAATGAGCAGTTCTTC
TRBV30	.	.	19	TRBJ2-1	CAWRAILVPRTQSYNEQFF	TGTGCCTGGAGGGCTATACTAGTACCCAGAACCCAATCCTACAATGAGCAGTTCTTC
TRBV7-2	few	TRBD1	15	TRBJ2-1	CASRGQGAPYNEQFF	TGTGCCAGCAGGGGACAGGGAGCGCCCTACAATGAGCAGTTCTTC
TRBV4-3	.	.	14	TRBJ2-3	CASSQDLSTDTQYF	TGCGCCAGCAGCCAAGATCTTAGCACAGATACGCAGTATTTT
TRBV5-1	many	TRBD1	15	TRBJ1-6	CASSLVGGGDSPLHF	TGCGCCAGCAGCTTGGTTGGAGGGGGCGATTCACCCCTCCACTTT
TRBV7-9	few	TRBD2	15	TRBJ2-1	CASSLTSGNLNEQFF	TGTGCCAGCAGCCTGACTAGCGGGAACTTAAATGAGCAGTTCTTC
TRBV28	many	.	14	TRBJ2-5	CASSLGWTEETQYF	TGTGCCAGCAGTTTAGGGTGGACAGAAGAGACCCAGTACTTC
TRBV7-2	.	TRBD2	16	TRBJ2-1	CASSLTGLVIFNEQFF	TGTGCCAGCAGTTTAACGGGACTAGTCATTTTCAATGAGCAGTTCTTC
TRBV6-2/TRBV6-3	.	.	17	TRBJ1-2	CASSYGPITGTYYGYTF	TGTGCCAGCAGTTACGGACCGATAACCGGGACCTACTATGGCTACACCTTC
TRBV6-4	few	.	14	TRBJ1-1	CASSPEGRATEAFF	TGTGCCAGCAGCCCCGAGGGTAGGGCCACTGAAGCTTTCTTT
TRBV18	few	.	13	TRBJ2-7	CASSPRDIYEQYF	TGTGCCAGCTCACCACGGGACATCTACGAGCAGTACTTC
TRBV7-8	.	TRBD2	16	TRBJ2-7	CASSLRWAGGSGEQYF	TGTGCCAGCAGCTTACGCTGGGCGGGAGGCTCTGGGGAGCAGTACTTC
TRBV5-1	few	.	17	TRBJ2-3	CASSSGAGTPSTDTQYF	TGCGCCAGCAGCTCGGGAGCCGGGACGCCTAGCACAGATACGCAGTATTTT
TRBV7-2	many	.	15	TRBJ2-2	CASSLGVANTGELFF	TGTGCCAGCAGCTTAGGAGTAGCGAACACCGGGGAGCTGTTTTTT
TRBV3-1	few	TRBD1	16	TRBJ2-2	CASSEAGTANTGELFF	TGTGCCAGCAGCGAAGCCGGGACAGCGAACACCGGGGAGCTGTTTTTT
TRBV7-2	.	.	14	TRBJ2-3	CASSAKTGPDTQYF	TGTGCCAGCAGCGCAAAGACTGGACCAGATACGCAGTATTTT
TRBV5-1	many	.	13	TRBJ2-5	CASSDPPRETQYF	TGCGCCAGCAGTGACCCCCCTCGGGAGACCCAGTACTTC
TRBV20-1	.	TRBD2	14	TRBJ2-3	CSARAGGITDTQYF	TGCAGTGCTAGAGCGGGAGGGATCACAGATACGCAGTATTTT
TRBV13	.	.	16	TRBJ1-6	CASSLGLGGGNSPLHF	TGTGCCAGCAGCTTAGGCCTTGGAGGGGGTAATTCACCCCTCCACTTT
TRBV20-1	.	.	17	TRBJ2-1	CCARDRAGGYPYNEQFF	TGCTGTGCTAGAGATAGGGCCGGGGGATATCCCTACAATGAGCAGTTCTTC
TRBV6-1	.	TRBD1	13	TRBJ1-2	CASSFDRASGYTF	TGTGCCAGCAGCTTTGACAGGGCCTCCGGCTACACCTTC
TRBV11-1	few	.	17	TRBJ2-3	CASSLTTRDGGTDTQYF	TGTGCCAGCAGCTTAACGACACGGGACGGTGGCACAGATACGCAGTATTTT
TRBV28	.	.	12	TRBJ2-1	CATQGGINEQFF	TGTGCCACCCAGGGGGGAATCAATGAGCAGTTCTTC
TRBV6-2/TRBV6-3	.	.	13	TRBJ2-7	CASSYEQAYEQYF	TGTGCCAGCAGTTACGAACAAGCCTACGAGCAGTACTTC
TRBV6-1	few	TRBD1	14	TRBJ2-7	CASSVGTGLYEQYF	TGTGCCAGCAGTGTTGGGACAGGGTTGTACGAGCAGTACTTC
TRBV18	.	.	14	TRBJ2-1	CASSPPNGKDEQFF	TGTGCCAGCTCACCACCGAACGGGAAGGATGAGCAGTTCTTC
TRBV20-1	few	.	11	TRBJ2-5	CSASRVETQYF	TGCAGTGCTAGCAGGGTAGAGACCCAGTACTTC
TRBV11-2	.	TRBD1	12	TRBJ1-5	CARDREYQPQHF	TGTGCCAGGGACAGGGAGTACCAGCCCCAGCATTTT
TRBV20-1	.	.	13	TRBJ2-1	CSASQTVQDEQFF	TGCAGTGCTAGTCAGACGGTCCAGGATGAGCAGTTCTTC
TRBV20-1	.	.	14	TRBJ2-7	CSAQGGAGGYEQYF	TGCAGTGCTCAGGGCGGAGCGGGTGGTTACGAGCAGTACTTC
TRBV6-1	.	.	13	TRBJ1-2	CASEGTLIYGYTF	TGTGCCAGCGAGGGGACCCTTATCTATGGCTACACCTTC
TRBV29-1	few	TRBD1	15	TRBJ2-1	CSALTGTGNYNEQFF	TGCAGCGCCTTAACCGGGACAGGGAACTACAATGAGCAGTTCTTC
TRBV3-1	.	.	15	TRBJ2-1	CASSQERRLGFRRFF	TGTGCCAGCAGCCAAGAAAGGCGTTTAGGGTTTCGGCGGTTCTTC
TRBV20-1	few	.	14	TRBJ2-7	CSAPGTGTRNEQYF	TGCAGTGCTCCCGGCACCGGGACTCGGAATGAGCAGTACTTC
TRBV4-3	many	TRBD1	15	TRBJ2-4	CASSRLGQGLNIQYF	TGCGCCAGCAGCCGGTTGGGACAGGGCTTAAACATTCAGTACTTC
TRBV4-2	few	.	14	TRBJ1-1	CASSQARGASEAFF	TGTGCCAGCAGCCAAGCCAGGGGAGCGAGTGAAGCTTTCTTT
TRBV12-3/TRBV12-4	few	.	17	TRBJ2-3	CASSSFTRRAETDTQYF	TGTGCCAGCAGTTCATTTACCCGAAGGGCCGAGACAGATACGCAGTATTTT
TRBV29-1	many	TRBD2	16	TRBJ2-3	CSATSRGGGATDTQYF	TGCAGTGCCACTTCACGGGGGGGCGGGGCCACAGATACGCAGTATTTT
TRBV15	many	TRBD1	16	TRBJ2-7	CATSRAGGWGSYEQYF	TGTGCCACCAGCAGAGCAGGGGGCTGGGGATCCTACGAGCAGTACTTC
TRBV7-9	.	TRBD1	16	TRBJ2-4	CASSPTPTGGKNIQYF	TGTGCCAGCAGCCCCACCCCGACAGGGGGCAAAAACATTCAGTACTTC
TRBV7-2	few	.	15	TRBJ2-1	CASSAQTSHDNERFF	TGTGCCAGCAGCGCCCAGACGTCGCATGACAATGAGCGGTTCTTC
TRBV29-1	many	.	15	TRBJ2-1	CSVEADQRLGGEQFF	TGCAGCGTTGAGGCCGACCAGCGCCTCGGGGGTGAGCAGTTCTTC
TRBV20-1	.	TRBD2	14	TRBJ2-3	CSAGPSGSTDTQYF	TGCAGTGCTGGCCCTAGCGGGAGTACAGATACGCAGTATTTT
TRBV10-3	few	.	13	TRBJ2-7	CAISESFVVEQYF	TGTGCCATCAGTGAGTCGTTTGTGGTCGAGCAGTACTTC
TRBV5-6	few	.	14	TRBJ2-7	CASSLVQGFNEQYF	TGTGCCAGCAGCTTGGTTCAGGGTTTTAACGAGCAGTACTTC
TRBV10-3	.	.	13	TRBJ2-3	CAISRDATDTQYF	TGTGCCATCAGCCGGGACGCCACAGATACGCAGTATTTT
TRBV5-1	few	.	15	TRBJ1-1	CASSLYSVMNTEAFF	TGCGCCAGCAGCTTGTATTCGGTCATGAACACTGAAGCTTTCTTT